The TCR beta chain described here comes from a study of T-cell memory formation after mild COVID-19. General observations from the study: Some clones that responded turned up in pre-infection memory, which suggests that cross-reactive memory joined in. What remained unconfirmed was the SARS-CoV-2 specificity of second-wave clones peaking on day 37.

Constant-segment primers were used for 5'RACE, and the resulting TCR alpha and TCR beta cDNA libraries carried sample barcodes and UMIs. TCRdb recomputed calls from the 5' RACE reads with MiXCR, one row per CDR3 protein. The top ten clones hold roughly 14% of a sample with around 130,000 distinct CDR3 sequences, more than 15% of them seen once. Remarks on this clonotype: What it recognizes is unknown.

Germline CDR1 is SEHNR and CDR2 is FQNEAQ (reference sequence). The CDR3 runs 15 residues. Trimming shortened V by 5 bases and J by 2 bases, and 13 bases separated the two germline ends. The J gene is TRBJ2-1, the V gene TRBV7-9, with D unclear. This sequence originates from an adult woman who had mild COVID-19 (a few samples of this study predate the infection). Cell type and time point are not known. Input material: PBMCs or a T cell subset sorted from them (not recorded which). The CDR3 here is CASSPQINAYNEQFF. In nucleotides, the CDR3 is TGTGCCAGCAGCCCACAGATAAACGCCTACAATGAGCAGTTCTTC.